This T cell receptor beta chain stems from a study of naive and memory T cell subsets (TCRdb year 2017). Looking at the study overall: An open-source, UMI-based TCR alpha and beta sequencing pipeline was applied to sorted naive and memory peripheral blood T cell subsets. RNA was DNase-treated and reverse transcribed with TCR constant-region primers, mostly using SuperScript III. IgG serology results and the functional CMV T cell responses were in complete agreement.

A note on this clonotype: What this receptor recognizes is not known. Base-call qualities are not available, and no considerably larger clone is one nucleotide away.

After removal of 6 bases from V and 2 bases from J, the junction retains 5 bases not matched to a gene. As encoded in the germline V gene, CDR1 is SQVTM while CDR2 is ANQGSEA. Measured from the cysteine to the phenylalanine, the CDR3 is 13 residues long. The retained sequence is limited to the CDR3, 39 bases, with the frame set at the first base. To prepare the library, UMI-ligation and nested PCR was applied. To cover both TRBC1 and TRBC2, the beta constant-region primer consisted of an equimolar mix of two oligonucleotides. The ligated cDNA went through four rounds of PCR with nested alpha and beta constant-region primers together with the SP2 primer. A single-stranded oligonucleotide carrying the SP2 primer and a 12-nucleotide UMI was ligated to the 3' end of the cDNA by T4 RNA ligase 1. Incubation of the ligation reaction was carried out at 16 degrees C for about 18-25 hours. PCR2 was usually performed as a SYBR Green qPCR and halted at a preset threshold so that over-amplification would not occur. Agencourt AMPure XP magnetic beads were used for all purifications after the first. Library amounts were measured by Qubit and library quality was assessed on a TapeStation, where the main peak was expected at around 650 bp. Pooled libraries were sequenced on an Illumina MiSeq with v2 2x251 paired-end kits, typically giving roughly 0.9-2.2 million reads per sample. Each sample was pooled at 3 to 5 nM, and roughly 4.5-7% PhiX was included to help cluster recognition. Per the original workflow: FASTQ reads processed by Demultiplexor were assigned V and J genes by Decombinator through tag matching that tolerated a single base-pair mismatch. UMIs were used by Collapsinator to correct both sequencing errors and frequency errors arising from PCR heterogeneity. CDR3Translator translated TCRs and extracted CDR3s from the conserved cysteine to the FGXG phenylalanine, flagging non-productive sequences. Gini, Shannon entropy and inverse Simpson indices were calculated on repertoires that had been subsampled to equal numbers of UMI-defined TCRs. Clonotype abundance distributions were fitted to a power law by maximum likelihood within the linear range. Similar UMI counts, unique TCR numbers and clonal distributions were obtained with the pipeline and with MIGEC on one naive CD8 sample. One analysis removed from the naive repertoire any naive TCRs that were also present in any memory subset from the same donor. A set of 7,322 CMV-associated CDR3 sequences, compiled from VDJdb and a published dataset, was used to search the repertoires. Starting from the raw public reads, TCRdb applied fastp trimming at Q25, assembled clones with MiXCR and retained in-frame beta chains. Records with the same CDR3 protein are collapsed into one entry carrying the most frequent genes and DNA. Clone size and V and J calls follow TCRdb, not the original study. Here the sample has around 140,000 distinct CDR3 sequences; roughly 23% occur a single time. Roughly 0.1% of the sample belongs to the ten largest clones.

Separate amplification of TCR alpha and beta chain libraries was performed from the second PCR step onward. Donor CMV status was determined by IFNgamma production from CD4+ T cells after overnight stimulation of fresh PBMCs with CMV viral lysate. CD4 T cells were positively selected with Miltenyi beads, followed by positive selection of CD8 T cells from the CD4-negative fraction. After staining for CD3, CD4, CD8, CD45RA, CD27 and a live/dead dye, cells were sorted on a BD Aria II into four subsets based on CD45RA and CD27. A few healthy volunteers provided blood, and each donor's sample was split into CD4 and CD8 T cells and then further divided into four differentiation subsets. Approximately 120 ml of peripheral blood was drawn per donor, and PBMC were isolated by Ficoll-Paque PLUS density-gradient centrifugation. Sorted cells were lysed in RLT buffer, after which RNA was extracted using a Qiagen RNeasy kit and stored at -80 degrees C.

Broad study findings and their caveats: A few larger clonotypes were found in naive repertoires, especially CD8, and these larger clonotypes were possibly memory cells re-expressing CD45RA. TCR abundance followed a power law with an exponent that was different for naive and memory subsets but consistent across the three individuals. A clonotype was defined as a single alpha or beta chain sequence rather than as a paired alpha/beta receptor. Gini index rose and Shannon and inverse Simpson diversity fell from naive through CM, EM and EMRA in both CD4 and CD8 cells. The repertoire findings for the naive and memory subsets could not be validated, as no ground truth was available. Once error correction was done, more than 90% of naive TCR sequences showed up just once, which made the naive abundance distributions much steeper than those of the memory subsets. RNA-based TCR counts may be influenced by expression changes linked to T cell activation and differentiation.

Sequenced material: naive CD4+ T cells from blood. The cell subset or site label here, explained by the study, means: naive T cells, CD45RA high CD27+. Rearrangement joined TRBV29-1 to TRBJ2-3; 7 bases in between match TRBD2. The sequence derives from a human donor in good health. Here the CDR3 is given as CSVAGYLTDTQYF. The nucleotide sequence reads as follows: TGCAGCGTAGCGGGATACCTCACAGATACGCAGTATTTT.